Reported below is one TCR beta chain. Produced via immunoSEQ multiplex PCR; TCRdb's table is partial and in-frame only. Counted here are nearly 7,500 clones, more than 60% occurring once; the ten biggest clones make up roughly a fifth. Investigators treated the graft tissue so that it released intraepithelial and lamina propria lymphocytes. This specimen comes from a study of graft-versus-host responses after intestinal transplantation. V was trimmed by 2 bases and J by 8 bases, leaving 20 bases between them. The germline V gene encodes CDR1 SGHDT and CDR2 YYEEEE. The CDR3 consists of 16 residues. The rearrangement links TRBV5-6 to TRBJ2-1, with D perhaps matching TRBD1 or TRBD2 (5 bases each). The origin of this receptor is a human patient who received an intestinal transplant, so some T cells may come from the graft donor. Source: ileum tissue, taken 230 to 240 days after intestinal transplantation. The CDR3 DNA follows: TGTGCCAGCAGCTTAGTAAACAGCTGGGGACCGGATGAGCAGTTCTTC. Translating gives CASSLVNSWGPDEQFF. Variable domain in full (rest from reference TRBV5-6 and TRBJ2-1): DAGVTQSPTHLIKTRGQQVTLRCSPKSGHDTVSWYQQALGQGPQFIFQYYEEEERQRGNFPDRFSGHQFPNYSSELNVNALLLGDSALYLCASSLVNSWGPDEQFFGPGTRLTVL.